This T cell receptor beta chain was found in a study of shared clonotypes between healthy human individuals. V gave up 1 base and J gave up 1 base, with 11 bases separating them. The CDR3 spans 16 residues. CDR1 and CDR2 from the germline V gene are SGHVS and FNYEAQ. As regards this clone: Its antigen remains unknown.

The repertoire was sequenced with immunoSEQ multiplex PCR; TCRdb's copy has only in-frame clones and lacks some. The sample records roughly 200,000 clones, approximately 60% being singletons. Study-wide findings and caveats: The small donor group covered limited genetic and exposure diversity. Sharing across four donors was highest in naive CD4 (around 5%) and lowest in memory CD8 (0.4%).

Every donor was a Caucasian adult from Nashville, Tennessee. Sequenced material: memory CD4+ T cells sorted from blood. Stated subset: CD45RA-negative fraction. This chain connects TRBV7-6 to TRBJ2-4, with D possibly TRBD1 on 5 matching bases. The TCR was taken from a man under 40 in good health. CDR3 DNA sequence: TGTGCCAGCAGCTTAGGGTTGGGGCCGGCCAAAAACATTCAGTACTTC. It is translated as CASSLGLGPAKNIQYF.